The 23 T cell receptor beta chains in this list originate from one sample, sequenced in a study of regulatory T cells in long-lasting Graves disease. Building the TCR beta libraries relied on iRepertoire HTBI primers, and CDR3 regions underwent Arm-PCR. Using its own MiXCR run on the multiplex PCR reads, TCRdb lists one record per CDR3 protein. The profile shows more than 650,000 distinct CDR3 sequences, around 30% of them singletons. Time point defined: persistent/refractory GD, antithyroid drugs over 5 years with positive TRAb. After RNA was extracted from PBMCs, the TCR library was made from it. The sequenced sample was peripheral blood mononuclear cells (PBMCs), obtained when the disease was refractory, from a patient treated with antithyroid drugs. The receptors come from a female donor with Graves disease.

The genes are TRBV20-1 and TRBJ2-7; D gene unclear. The CDR3 spans 15 residues. Trimming shortened V by 0 bases and J by 3 bases, and 15 bases separated the two germline ends. Germline-derived CDR1 and CDR2 are DFQATT and SNEGSKA (reference sequence). CDR3 sequence: CSARDLAIGGYEQYF. CDR3 DNA sequence: TGCAGTGCTAGAGATCTGGCAATTGGTGGCTACGAGCAGTACTTC.

CDR3 sequence: CASRRQGANQPQHF. The CDR3, as DNA: TGTGCCAGCAGGAGACAGGGGGCGAATCAGCCCCAGCATTTT. The V call is TRBV6-1, the J call TRBJ1-5; 10 bases agree with TRBD1. Germline loops: CDR1 MNHNS, CDR2 SASEGT. The CDR3 covers 14 residues. V lost 6 bases and J lost 4; bases outside the gene matches: 3.

This chain connects TRBV29-1 to TRBJ2-7; D call uncertain. V lost 6 bases and J lost 4, with 10 bases in between. The CDR3 extends over 11 amino acids. Germline V gene lookup returns CDR1 SQVTM and CDR2 ANQGSEA. CDR3 nucleotide sequence: TGCAGCGTCCTCGACATATACGAGCAGTACTTC. Protein sequence: CSVLDIYEQYF.

This clonotype was observed a handful of times. The rearrangement joins TRBV6-5 to TRBJ1-2; D call uncertain. Germline values: CDR1 MNHEY, CDR2 SVGAGI. This CDR3 has 13 residues. V was clipped by 4 bases and J by 3 bases, with 9 bases between them. The CDR3 bases are TGTGCCAGCAGTTTTTCCCTTGACTATGGCTACACCTTC. This sequence encodes CASSFSLDYGYTF.

The V call is TRBV24-1, the J call TRBJ1-2; no clear D gene. Trimming shortened V by 4 bases and J by 8 bases, and 25 bases separated the two germline ends. Germline lookup yields CDR1 KGHDR and CDR2 SFDVKD. CDR3 length equals 17 residues. The CDR3 spells CATSEGRSGSVFGGYTF. CDR3 DNA sequence: TGTGCCACCAGTGAAGGCCGTTCGGGGTCGGTCTTTGGGGGCTACACCTTC.

The rearrangement joins TRBV2 to TRBJ2-7; 9 bases line up with TRBD2. The CDR3 has 16 residues. V lost 6 bases and J lost 2; bases outside the gene matches: 11. Germline loops: CDR1 SNHLY, CDR2 FYNNEI. The CDR3 reads CASSPNLAGITYEQYF. The CDR3 nucleotides read TGTGCCAGCAGCCCGAATCTAGCGGGAATTACCTACGAGCAGTACTTC.

This clonotype occurred a few times. V usage is TRBV7-8 and J usage is TRBJ1-1; the D gene is possibly TRBD1 (5 bases). The CDR3 totals 16 residues. Germline V gives CDR1 SGHVS, CDR2 FQNEAQ. The ends were cut back, 7 bases at V and 1 base at J, with 19 bases in the middle. The chain's CDR3 is CASTLVWGGRNTEAFF. In DNA form, the CDR3 reads TGTGCCAGCACCCTTGTATGGGGCGGTCGGAACACTGAAGCTTTCTTT.

In this sample, this clonotype turned up a few times. This chain joins TRBV6-5 and TRBJ1-1, with D perhaps TRBD1 (6 bases). V was trimmed by 0 bases and J by 1 base, leaving 15 bases between them. Germline assignment: CDR1 MNHEY and CDR2 SVGAGI. This CDR3 is 17 amino acids long. CDR3 sequence: CASSYSAGDAKNTEAFF. CDR3 in DNA: TGTGCCAGCAGTTACTCGGCAGGGGACGCTAAGAACACTGAAGCTTTCTTT.

V is TRBV6-1 and J is TRBJ1-6; tentative D call: TRBD1 (6 bases). CDR3 size: 13 residues. Germline-derived CDR1 and CDR2 are MNHNS and SASEGT. V was trimmed by 10 bases and J by 3 bases, leaving 10 bases between them. The CDR3 loop reads CATGGGYNSPLHF. The CDR3 bases are TGTGCCACCGGAGGGGGCTATAATTCACCCCTCCACTTT.

V gene TRBV29-1 combines with J gene TRBJ2-7; 7 bases map to TRBD2. The CDR3 has 15 residues. J gave up 2 bases and V 2 bases, and 9 bases lay outside the gene matches. CDR1 and CDR2 (germline): SQVTM, ANQGSEA. CDR3 DNA: TGCAGCGTTGAATGGGGGTGGGGAGGGACCTACGAGCAGTACTTC. Its protein product is CSVEWGWGGTYEQYF.

This clonotype was detected only a few times. For the CDR3, the DNA is TGTGCCAGCAGAGGGACAGGGGAGAACTATGGCTACACCTTC. This codes for CASRGTGENYGYTF. The V and J genes are TRBV25-1 and TRBJ1-2; 10 bases are a match to TRBD1. The CDR3 runs 14 residues. Germline lookup yields CDR1 MGHDK and CDR2 SYGVNS. V dropped 6 bases and J dropped 2; count of bases not matched to a gene: 3.

The chain couples TRBV7-9 to TRBJ1-1, with TRBD1 matching 7 bases. V shed 5 bases, J shed 11 bases, and the junction held 5 bases outside the gene matches. Germline V gives CDR1 SEHNR, CDR2 FQNEAQ (reference sequence). The CDR3 loop spans 11 amino acids. CDR3 region: CASSPGTAAFF. DNA of the CDR3: TGTGCCAGCAGCCCCGGGACAGCCGCTTTCTTT.

This chain links TRBV5-1 with TRBJ1-2; D is ambiguous. Per the germline V gene, CDR1 is SGHRS and CDR2 is YFSETQ. The CDR3 covers 13 residues. The V end was cut by 2 bases, the J end by 3 bases, with 8 bases between. The CDR3 DNA is TGCGCCAGCAGCTTTTCGGATTACTATGGCTACACCTTC. It is translated as CASSFSDYYGYTF. Combining the CDR3 with reference TRBV5-1 and TRBJ1-2 gives the whole variable domain KAGVTQTPRYLIKTRGQQVTLSCSPISGHRSVSWYQQTPGQGLQFLFEYFSETQRNKGNFPGRFSGRQFSNSRSEMNVSTLELGDSALYLCASSFSDYYGYTFGSGTRLTVV.

This clonotype was found a few times. The chain links TRBV6-1 to TRBJ1-4; D not certain. This CDR3 comprises 13 residues. Germline-derived CDR1 and CDR2 are MNHNS and SASEGT. The ends were cut back, 3 bases at V and 3 bases at J, with 5 bases in the middle. The CDR3 here is CASSEGPNEKLFF. The CDR3 nucleotides are TGTGCCAGCAGTGAGGGCCCTAATGAAAAACTGTTTTTT.

This clonotype turned up a few times. The J gene is TRBJ2-2, the V gene TRBV6-5; TRBD2 agrees at 12 bases. CDR3 length equals 19 residues. Germline lookup yields CDR1 MNHEY and CDR2 SVGAGI. V was pared by 0 bases and J by 2 bases, with 7 bases of the junction left unmatched. The CDR3 reads CASSYSPASGRGNTGELFF. CDR3 DNA sequence: TGTGCCAGCAGTTACTCGCCGGCTAGCGGGAGGGGAAACACCGGGGAGCTGTTTTTT.

There are a few counts of this clonotype. This rearrangement joins TRBV30 to TRBJ2-7; TRBD2 might be the D (5 bases). Germline V gives CDR1 GTSNPN, CDR2 SVGIG (reference sequence). The CDR3 has 13 amino acids. Trimming stripped 6 bases from V and 3 bases from J, with 15 bases between. The CDR3 bases are TGTGCCTGTTATTCCCCCGCGGGCTACGAGCAGTACTTC. Translated: CACYSPAGYEQYF.

This clonotype has just one count. The rearrangement joins TRBV7-3 to TRBJ1-1, with D possibly TRBD1 on 6 matching bases. The V end lost 4 bases, the J end lost 3 bases, and 18 bases lay between the germline ends. There are 16 residues in the CDR3. The germline gives CDR1 SGHTA, CDR2 FQGTGA. CDR3 nucleotide sequence: TGTGCCAGCAGCTCATGGTCATACAGGGACGACACTGAAGCTTTCTTT. Translating it yields CASSSWSYRDDTEAFF.

Points on this clonotype: Since a much larger clone is just one base distant, this may be a read error. The CDR3 reads CASSEGRTSGANEQFF. The CDR3 bases are TGTGCCAGCAGTGAAGGCCGGACTAGCGGGGCCAATGAGCAGTTCTTC. The chain recombines TRBV2 with TRBJ2-1; 12 nucleotides line up with TRBD2. This CDR3 has 16 residues. The trim removed 1 base at V and 6 bases at J, leaving 4 bases unmatched. CDR1 SNHLY and CDR2 FYNNEI come from the germline V gene.

This clonotype was found a few times. This chain joins TRBV10-2 and TRBJ2-6; no firm D call. Germline-derived CDR1 and CDR2 are WSHSY and SAAADI. Trimming cost V 6 bases and J 4 bases, with 13 bases left between them. This CDR3 region has 15 residues. The CDR3 loop reads CASRVPPPGANVLTF. As DNA, the CDR3 is TGCGCCAGCAGGGTCCCTCCGCCGGGGGCCAACGTCCTGACTTTC.

The chain recombines TRBV28 with TRBJ2-7; D gene unclear. The V and J ends lost 7 bases and 3 bases respectively, with 13 bases between them. This CDR3 comprises 13 residues. Germline-derived CDR1 and CDR2 are MDHEN and SYDVKM. The CDR3, as DNA: TGTGCCAGCATGCAGATCCTAGACTACGAGCAGTACTTC. Residues: CASMQILDYEQYF.

This clonotype was observed a few times. The rearrangement joins TRBV6-2 or TRBV6-3 to TRBJ2-7; TRBD2 matches 8 bases. Germline V gene lookup returns CDR1 MNHEY and CDR2 SVGEGT. The junction had 9 bases not matched to a gene; V was cut back by 0 bases and J by 2 bases. The CDR3 is 17 amino acids. Here the CDR3 DNA reads TGTGCCAGCAGTTACTCTCGGGAGGGCCCTGACCCCTACGAGCAGTACTTC. Protein: CASSYSREGPDPYEQYF.

This clonotype was recorded many times. The chain links TRBV6-2 or TRBV6-3 to TRBJ2-7, with D perhaps matching TRBD1 or TRBD2 (6 bases each). CDR3 length equals 15 residues. The germline V gene has CDR1 MNHEY and CDR2 SVGEGT. V was cut by 0 bases and J by 6 bases, with 15 bases left in between. CDR3 region: CASSYSGLGGGEQYF. Written as DNA, the CDR3 is TGTGCCAGCAGTTACTCGGGACTTGGAGGGGGCGAGCAGTACTTC.

This clonotype was counted between two and nine times. The chain employs TRBV6-2 or TRBV6-3 and TRBJ1-5; D call uncertain. There are 15 residues in the CDR3. The V end lost 2 bases, the J end lost 4 bases, and 12 bases lay between the germline ends. The V gene's germline CDR1 is MNHEY and CDR2 SVGEGT. CDR3 sequence: CASSYAGDLNQPQHF. CDR3 bases: TGTGCCAGCAGTTACGCCGGCGACTTGAATCAGCCCCAGCATTTT.